This T cell receptor beta chain is from a study of cytotoxic CD8 clonotypes in ibrutinib-treated CLL. Sequenced by immunoSEQ multiplex PCR; TCRdb stores in-frame clones only, minus some. The sample lists some 46,000 clones; approximately 69% were seen once. The CDR3 has 14 residues. Trimming took off 4 bases at V and 5 bases at J, with 17 bases between the two ends. Germline CDR1 is GTSNPN and CDR2 is SVGIG (reference sequence). The chain combines TRBV30 with TRBJ1-2, with unresolved D. The source was PBMCs, collected after 12 months of ibrutinib treatment. The sequence derives from a human donor with chronic lymphocytic leukemia. The CDR3 region is CAWIVAGGLYGYTF. Written as DNA, the CDR3 is TGTGCCTGGATAGTGGCAGGAGGGCTTTATGGCTACACCTTC.